This TCR beta chain stems from a study of cytomegalovirus exposure and HLA in healthy donors. Overall study results and limits: Rare TCR sequences predominated, though certain public TCRs were found in many donors. In a later analysis, a missense DCLRE1C variant was linked to TCR beta V- and J-gene trimming.

On this clone itself: Its matching antigen is unknown.

The PCR used 60 Vbeta and 13 Jbeta primers. The method was immunoSEQ multiplex PCR; TCRdb's version includes in-frame clones alone and lacks a portion of them. Among tens of thousands of clones listed, approximately 84% were seen once. After removal of 4 bases from V and 5 bases from J, the junction contained 4 bases not matched to a gene. The CDR3 covers 15 residues. Germline V gene sequence: CDR1 LGHNA, CDR2 YSLEER. Sequenced sample: PBMCs. This receptor was taken from a young man in good health and CMV-seronegative. V gene TRBV4-3 combines with J gene TRBJ2-1; 11 bases match TRBD2. CDR3 bases: TGCGCCAGCAGCCTAGGGACTAGCGGAAACAATGAGCAGTTCTTC. Protein product: CASSLGTSGNNEQFF.